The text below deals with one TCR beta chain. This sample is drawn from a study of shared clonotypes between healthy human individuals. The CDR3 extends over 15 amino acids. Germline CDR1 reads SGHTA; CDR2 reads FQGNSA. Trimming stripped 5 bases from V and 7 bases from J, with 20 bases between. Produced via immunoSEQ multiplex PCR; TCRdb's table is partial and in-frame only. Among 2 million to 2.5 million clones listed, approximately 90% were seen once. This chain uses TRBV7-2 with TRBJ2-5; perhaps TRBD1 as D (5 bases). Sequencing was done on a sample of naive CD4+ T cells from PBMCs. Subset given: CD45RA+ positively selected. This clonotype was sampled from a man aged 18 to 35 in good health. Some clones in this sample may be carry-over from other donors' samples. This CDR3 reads CASSLRWPGQGTQYF. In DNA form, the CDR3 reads TGTGCCAGCAGCCTCCGATGGCCTGGGCAGGGGACCCAGTACTTC.